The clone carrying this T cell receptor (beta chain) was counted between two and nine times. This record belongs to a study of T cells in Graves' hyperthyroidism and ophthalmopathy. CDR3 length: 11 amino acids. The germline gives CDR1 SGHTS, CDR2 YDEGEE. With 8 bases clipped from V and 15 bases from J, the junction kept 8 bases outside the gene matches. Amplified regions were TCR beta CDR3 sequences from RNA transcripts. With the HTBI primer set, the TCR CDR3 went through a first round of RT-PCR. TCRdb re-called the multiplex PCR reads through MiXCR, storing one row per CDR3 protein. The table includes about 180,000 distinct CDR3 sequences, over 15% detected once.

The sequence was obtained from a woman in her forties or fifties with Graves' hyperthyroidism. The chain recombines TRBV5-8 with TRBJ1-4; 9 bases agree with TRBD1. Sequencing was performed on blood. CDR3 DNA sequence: TGTGCCAGTACCCCGACAGGGGGTTTGTTTTTT. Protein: CASTPTGGLFF. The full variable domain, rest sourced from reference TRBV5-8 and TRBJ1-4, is EAGVTQSPTHLIKTRGQQATLRCSPISGHTSVYWYQQALGLGLQFLLWYDEGEERNRGNFPPRFSGRQFPNYSSELNVNALELEDSALYLCASTPTGGLFFGSGTQLSVL.